One and the same sample provided the 7 T cell receptor beta chains below, sequenced in a study of monozygotic twins with cystic fibrosis. Sequencing was performed with immunoSEQ multiplex PCR; in TCRdb, only in-frame clones are kept and a portion is missing. The sample has about 10,000 clones; roughly 95% are singletons. Sequenced input: blood. These receptors all come from a boy younger than 18 with cystic fibrosis.

The chain is built from TRBV5-1 and TRBJ2-3, with a weak D call TRBD2 (6 bases). The CDR3 extends over 14 amino acids. Germline assignment: CDR1 SGHRS and CDR2 YFSETQ. Trimming took 0 bases from V and 6 from J, leaving 11 bases between them. The DNA of the CDR3 is TGCGCCAGCAGCTTGGAAAAGAGCGGGGATACGCAGTATTTT. It yields the protein CASSLEKSGDTQYF.

The V and J genes are TRBV2 and TRBJ2-2; D not resolved. The V gene's germline CDR1 is SNHLY and CDR2 FYNNEI. The length of the CDR3 is 14 residues. V was trimmed by 8 bases and J by 8 bases, leaving 18 bases between them. The CDR3 here is CASQRSVTKGELFF. In DNA form, the CDR3 reads TGTGCCAGCCAACGCAGCGTAACCAAAGGGGAGCTGTTTTTT.

The chain links TRBV10-3 to TRBJ1-1; D is ambiguous. The germline V gene has CDR1 ENHRY and CDR2 SYGVKD. This CDR3 comprises 14 residues. The V end was cut by 3 bases, the J end by 5 bases, with 13 bases between. For the CDR3, the DNA is TGTGCCATCAGTGAAAGTGGGCTGGGGACTGAAGCTTTCTTT. Encoded protein: CAISESGLGTEAFF.

The chain recombines TRBV30 with TRBJ1-4, with D possibly being TRBD1 (6 bases). From germline, CDR1 is GTSNPN and CDR2 SVGIG (reference sequence). The ends were cut back, 2 bases at V and 7 bases at J, with 11 bases in the middle. This CDR3 is built from 13 residues. The CDR3 region is CAWSRGVGEKLFF. The CDR3 DNA reads as TGTGCCTGGAGTAGGGGGGTAGGTGAAAAACTGTTTTTT. Looking up the rest from reference TRBV30 and TRBJ1-4 gives the full variable domain: SQTIHQWPATLVQPVGSPLSLECTVEGTSNPNLYWYRQAAGRGLQLLFYSVGIGQISSEVPQNLSASRPQDRQFILSSKKLLLSDSGFYLCAWSRGVGEKLFFGSGTQLSVL.

The sample holds one count of this clone. The chain has TRBV7-3 and TRBJ1-6; D gene unclear. Germline V gives CDR1 SGHTA, CDR2 FQGTGA. Trimming pared 1 base from V and 7 bases from J, leaving 14 bases between. The length of the CDR3 is 16 residues. The CDR3 loop reads CASSLIGGGVNSPLHF. CDR3 nucleotide sequence: TGTGCCAGCAGCTTAATTGGTGGAGGCGTCAATTCACCCCTCCACTTT.

This clone was detected once. The V call is TRBV7-9, the J call TRBJ2-5; TRBD1 matches at 8 bases. The CDR3 is made up of 15 amino acids. V lost 3 bases to trimming and J lost 2 bases; unmatched junction nucleotides: 5. In germline, CDR1 is SEHNR, CDR2 FQNEAQ (reference sequence). The CDR3 DNA reads TGTGCCAGCAGCTTGGGGGACAGGTCTCAAGAGACCCAGTACTTC. Amino acids: CASSLGDRSQETQYF.

This chain uses TRBV10-3 with TRBJ2-7; the match to TRBD1 covers 9 bases. With V trimmed by 4 bases and J by 2 bases, 9 bases remained unmatched. The CDR3 runs 16 residues. Germline V CDR1 and CDR2: ENHRY, SYGVKD. The CDR3 reads CAISVTNRDRAYEQYF. CDR3 in DNA: TGTGCCATCAGTGTGACAAACCGGGACAGGGCCTACGAGCAGTACTTC.